The T cell receptor (beta chain) described here comes from a study of blood T cell repertoires in COVID-19. Study summary: Italy, Spain and the United States were the sources of the convalescent and acute COVID-19 samples.

Authors' data handling: Counts of nucleated cells, estimated from reference gene primer amplification, were obtained. The repertoire was sequenced with immunoSEQ multiplex PCR; TCRdb's copy has only in-frame clones and lacks some. D and trimming were read from the DNA, whereas the V and J calls and clone size are those reported in that table. The profile shows about 170,000 clones, 86% of them singletons. The sequenced sample was peripheral blood. The TCR comes from a woman aged 55-69 years with COVID-19, enrolled during active disease.

The CDR3 DNA reads TGTGCCAGCAGTTTACGAGGGTACCACACCATATATTTT. This sequence encodes CASSLRGYHTIYF. V usage is TRBV12-3 or TRBV12-4 and J usage is TRBJ1-3; D unclear. Trimming stripped 2 bases from V and 8 bases from J, with 10 bases between. This CDR3 region has 13 residues.